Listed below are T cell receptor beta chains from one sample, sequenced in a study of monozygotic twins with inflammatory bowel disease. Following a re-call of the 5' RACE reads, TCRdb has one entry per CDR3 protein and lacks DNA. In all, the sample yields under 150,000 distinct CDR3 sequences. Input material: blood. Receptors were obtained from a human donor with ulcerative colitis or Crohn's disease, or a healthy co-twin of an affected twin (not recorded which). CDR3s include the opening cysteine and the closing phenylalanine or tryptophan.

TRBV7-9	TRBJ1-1	CASSPNRQGVNTEAFF
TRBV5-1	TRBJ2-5	CASTLTAYQETQYF
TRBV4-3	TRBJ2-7	CASSQRDRGGYEQYF
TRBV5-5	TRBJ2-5	CASSLGALREETQYF
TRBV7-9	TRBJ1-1	CTVHVNTEAFF
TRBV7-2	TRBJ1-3	CASSRIGTSGNTIYF
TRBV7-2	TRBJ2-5	CASSIGGAIKTQYF
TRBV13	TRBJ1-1	CASSLGRVTEAFF
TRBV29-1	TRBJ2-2	CSVEGQVDSHTGELFF
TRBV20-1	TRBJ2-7	CSAQRPLGMSEQYF
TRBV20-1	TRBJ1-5	CSASLLRDIQPNSNQPQHF
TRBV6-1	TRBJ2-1	CASSLDPDSVSEQFF
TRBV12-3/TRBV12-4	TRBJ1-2	CASSSTGGDYGYTF
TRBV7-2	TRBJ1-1	CASSLRRDNEAFF
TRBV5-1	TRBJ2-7	CASSYGTSGLAHEQYF
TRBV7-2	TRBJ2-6	CASSRAGGANVLTF
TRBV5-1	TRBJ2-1	CASTPWTSGGANEQFF
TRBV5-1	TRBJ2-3	CASSPTDGADTHYF
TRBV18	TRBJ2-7	CASSSPGQGGEQYF
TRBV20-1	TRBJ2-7	CSAPYAGGAYEQYF
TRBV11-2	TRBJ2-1	CASNAYNEQFF
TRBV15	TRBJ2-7	CATSRIRTGGPNEQYF
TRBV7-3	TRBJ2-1	CASSFMLGQDLKEQFF
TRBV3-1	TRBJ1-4	CASRQVEGWRYEKLFF
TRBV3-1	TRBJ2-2	CASSQEDYTLTGELFF
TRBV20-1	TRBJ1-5	CSARGFGGQPQHF
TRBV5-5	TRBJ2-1	CASSLIPYNEQFF
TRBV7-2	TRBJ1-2	CASSPVGAKLSNF
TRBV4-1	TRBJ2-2	CASSTRTSGAANTGELFF
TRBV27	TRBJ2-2	CASKRSGLGDTGELFF
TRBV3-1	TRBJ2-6	CASSQAWAGANVLTF
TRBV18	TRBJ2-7	CASSPVDRGVREQYF
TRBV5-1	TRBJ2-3	CASSPRDTSDTQYF
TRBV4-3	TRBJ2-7	CASSQQISVGFHEQYF
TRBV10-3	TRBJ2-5	CAISDPPAGDFLQLETQYF
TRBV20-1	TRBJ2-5	CSAPLAGGIETQYF
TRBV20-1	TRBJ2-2	CSAARGSSYTGELFF
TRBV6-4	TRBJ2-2	CASSSGDTGELFF
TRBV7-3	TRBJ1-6	CASSLRDRPNSPLHF
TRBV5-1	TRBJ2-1	CASSLAGVPAGNEQFF
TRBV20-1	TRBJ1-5	CSARVGGASNQPQHF
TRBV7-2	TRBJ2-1	CASSPPRLVYNEQFF
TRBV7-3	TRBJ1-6	CASRREANLNSPLHF
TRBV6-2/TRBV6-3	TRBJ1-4	CASSYSWGQGTAATNEKLFF
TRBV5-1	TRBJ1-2	CASSLEGGTQESTF